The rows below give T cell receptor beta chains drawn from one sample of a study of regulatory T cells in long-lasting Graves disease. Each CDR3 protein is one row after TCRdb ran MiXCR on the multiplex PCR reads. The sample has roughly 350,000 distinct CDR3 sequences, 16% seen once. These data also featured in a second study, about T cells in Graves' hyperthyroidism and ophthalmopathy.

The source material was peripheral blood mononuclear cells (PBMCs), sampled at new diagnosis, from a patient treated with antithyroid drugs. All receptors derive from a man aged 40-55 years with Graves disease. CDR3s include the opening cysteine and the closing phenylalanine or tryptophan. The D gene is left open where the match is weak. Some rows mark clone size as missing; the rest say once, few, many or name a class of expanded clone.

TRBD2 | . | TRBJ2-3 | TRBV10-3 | TGTGCCATCAGTGAGTCCAGGGCGGGAGGGGATACGCAGTATTTT | CAISESRAGGDTQYF
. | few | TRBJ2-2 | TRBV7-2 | TGTGCCAGCAGCGCCTACTCGCGCGGGGAGCTGTTTTTT | CASSAYSRGELFF
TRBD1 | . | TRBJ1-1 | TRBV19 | TGTGCCAGTAGAGCAGGGGGGTTTACAGTGAACACTGAAGCTTTCTTT | CASRAGGFTVNTEAFF
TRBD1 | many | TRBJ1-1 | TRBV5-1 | TGCGCCAGCGGCCCTCCGAGGGGGCCGGCTTTCTTT | CASGPPRGPAFF
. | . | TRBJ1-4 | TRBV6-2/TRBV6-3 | TGTGCCAGCAGTGACCCCCGGGGGAATGGCGAAAAACTGTTTTTT | CASSDPRGNGEKLFF
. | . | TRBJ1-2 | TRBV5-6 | TGTGCCAGCAGCATAAACGGGGGAGGGCATGGCTACACCTTC | CASSINGGGHGYTF
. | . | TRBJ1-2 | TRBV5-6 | TGTGCCAGCTCGGCAACTAACTATGGCTACACCTTC | CASSATNYGYTF
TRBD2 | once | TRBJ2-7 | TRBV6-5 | TGTGCCAGCAGTTACTCGCGGACTAGCGGGGGGGCCTACGAGCAGTACTTC | CASSYSRTSGGAYEQYF
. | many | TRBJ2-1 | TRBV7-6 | TGTGCCAGCAGCTTAGATGGGGGCGCTATGAGGCAGTTCTTC | CASSLDGGAMRQFF
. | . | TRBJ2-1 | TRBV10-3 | TGTGCCATCAGTGTCCAGGGGGGAGGGTCCTACAATGAGCAGTTCTTC | CAISVQGGGSYNEQFF
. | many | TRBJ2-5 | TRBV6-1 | TGTGCCAGCAGGACAGGCCTCCATCAAGAGACCCAGTACTTC | CASRTGLHQETQYF
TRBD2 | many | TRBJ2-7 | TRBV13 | TGTGCCAGCAGCTCGACCGGGACTAGCGTCGACGAGCAGTACTTC | CASSSTGTSVDEQYF
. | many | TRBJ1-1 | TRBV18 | TGTGCCAGCTCACCTCGCGGGGCCGGGCGCACTGAAGCTTTCTTT | CASSPRGAGRTEAFF
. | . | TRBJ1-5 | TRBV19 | TGTGCCAGTAGTACGTACAGGGCTGGCAATCAGCCCCAGCATTTT | CASSTYRAGNQPQHF
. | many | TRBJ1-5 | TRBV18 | TGTGCCAGCTCACTCCAATTTCTGAAGCCCCAGCATTTT | CASSLQFLKPQHF
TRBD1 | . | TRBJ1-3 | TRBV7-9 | TGTGCCAGCAGCACAAGGACAGGGACTGGAAACACCATATATTTT | CASSTRTGTGNTIYF
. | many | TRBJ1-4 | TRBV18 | TGTGCCAGCTCACCACTGGGTTTGCCTGAAAAACTGTTTTTT | CASSPLGLPEKLFF
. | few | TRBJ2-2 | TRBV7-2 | TGTGCCAGCAGCAACCGCAGGGGGGCCGGGGAGCTGTTTTTT | CASSNRRGAGELFF
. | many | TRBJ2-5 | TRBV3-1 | TGTGCCAGCGGCCAAAACAGGGAAGAGACCCAGTACTTC | CASGQNREETQYF
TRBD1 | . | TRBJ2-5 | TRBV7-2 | TGTGCCAGCAGCTTTCAACAGGGGGGTGAGACCCAGTACTTC | CASSFQQGGETQYF
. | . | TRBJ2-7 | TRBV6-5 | TGTGCCAGCAGTTACTCGAGGGGGGAGCAGTACTTC | CASSYSRGEQYF
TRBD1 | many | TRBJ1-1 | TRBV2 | TGTGCCAGCACCGGACAGGGTGCCGGGACTGAAGCTTTCTTT | CASTGQGAGTEAFF
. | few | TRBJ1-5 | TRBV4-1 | TGCGCCAGCAGCCAAATTCCGGGCCGCAATAGCAATCAGCCCCAGCATTTT | CASSQIPGRNSNQPQHF
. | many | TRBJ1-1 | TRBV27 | TGTGCCAGCAGTGAAAGTTGGGGGATGAACACTGAAGCTTTCTTT | CASSESWGMNTEAFF
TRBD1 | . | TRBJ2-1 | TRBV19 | TGTGCCAGTAGTACCGGGACAGGGGGTTGGAATGAGCAGTTCTTC | CASSTGTGGWNEQFF
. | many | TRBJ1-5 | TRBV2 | TGTGCCAGCAGTGAATGGGGGCACGATCAGCCCCAGCATTTT | CASSEWGHDQPQHF
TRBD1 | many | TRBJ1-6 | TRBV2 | TGTGCCAGCACCAGGACAGGGCGAGTTTATAATTCACCCCTCCACTTT | CASTRTGRVYNSPLHF
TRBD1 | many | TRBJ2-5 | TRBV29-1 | TGCAGCGTTGTTGGTTTTAGGGGACAGGGGAGAGAGACCCAGTACTTC | CSVVGFRGQGRETQYF
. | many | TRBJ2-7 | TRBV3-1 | TGTGCCAGCAGCTTGGCGGAGGGGGGCGAGCAGTACTTC | CASSLAEGGEQYF
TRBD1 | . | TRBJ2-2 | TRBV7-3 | TGTGCCAGCAGCAGGGACAGGGAGGCCGGGGAGCTGTTTTTT | CASSRDREAGELFF
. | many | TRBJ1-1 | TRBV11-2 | TGTGCCAGCAGCTTAGATCGGTTGACTGGAGCTGAAGCTTTCTTT | CASSLDRLTGAEAFF
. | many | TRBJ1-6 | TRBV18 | TGTGCCAGCTCACCGACAGGTTCAAATTCACCCCTCCACTTT | CASSPTGSNSPLHF
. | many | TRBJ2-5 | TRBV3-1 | TGTGCCCCCAAAGGCAGGGCTTGGCAAGAGACCCAGTACTTC | CAPKGRAWQETQYF
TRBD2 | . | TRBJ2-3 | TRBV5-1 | TGCGCCAGCAGTTTTGGGGCTAGCGGGATCACAGATACGCAGTATTTC | CASSFGASGITDTQYF
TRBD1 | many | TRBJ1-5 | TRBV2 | TGTGCCAGCGACAGGGATAGCAATCAGCCCCAGCATTTT | CASDRDSNQPQHF
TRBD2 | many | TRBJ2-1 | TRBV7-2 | TGTGCCAGCAGCTTTCGGACGGGGGGGGTAACGGTCTTC | CASSFRTGGVTVF
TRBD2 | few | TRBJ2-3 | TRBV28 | TGTGCCAGCAACCTAGCGGGATCCTATACGCAGTATTTT | CASNLAGSYTQYF
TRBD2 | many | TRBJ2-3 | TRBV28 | TGTGCCAGCAGTGTAGCGGGGGGGCGAGATACGCAGTATTTT | CASSVAGGRDTQYF
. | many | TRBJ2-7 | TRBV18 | TGTGCCAGCTCACCACTTATGGCCGCGATAGGTAGACGGGACGAGCAGTACTTC | CASSPLMAAIGRRDEQYF